The clone carrying this T cell receptor beta chain was picked up a small number of times. Its specificity is unknown. Fresh-frozen tumor tissue and more than two years of survival data were available for all. This entry comes from a study of glioma-infiltrating T cells after dendritic cell vaccination. V was pared by 5 bases and J by 2 bases, with 6 bases of the junction left unmatched. Germline CDR1 LNHNV, CDR2 YYDKDF (reference sequence). This CDR3 spans 15 amino acids. The data were produced by immunoSEQ multiplex PCR, yet TCRdb's version contains in-frame clones alone and is incomplete. The profile shows around 90,000 clones, about 79% of them singletons. Study-wide points: Patients with more pretreatment TILs had longer time to progression and survival.

This receptor was taken from a human donor with glioblastoma. Specimen: blood, collected before dendritic cell vaccination. The V and J genes are TRBV15 and TRBJ2-1, with 7 bases matching TRBD2. The CDR3 sequence is CATSLREAPYNEQFF. DNA of the CDR3: TGTGCCACCAGCCTTCGGGAGGCGCCCTACAATGAGCAGTTCTTC.